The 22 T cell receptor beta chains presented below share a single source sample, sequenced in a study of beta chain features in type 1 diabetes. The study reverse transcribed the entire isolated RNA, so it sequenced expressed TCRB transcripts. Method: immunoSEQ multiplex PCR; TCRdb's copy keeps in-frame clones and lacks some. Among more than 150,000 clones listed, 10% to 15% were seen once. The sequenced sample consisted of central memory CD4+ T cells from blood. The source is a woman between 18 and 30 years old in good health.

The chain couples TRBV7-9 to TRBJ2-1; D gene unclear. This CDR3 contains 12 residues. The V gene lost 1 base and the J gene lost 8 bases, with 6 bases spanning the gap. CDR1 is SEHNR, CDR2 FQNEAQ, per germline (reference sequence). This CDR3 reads CASSLVAYEQFF. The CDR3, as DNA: TGTGCCAGCAGCTTAGTAGCATATGAGCAGTTCTTC. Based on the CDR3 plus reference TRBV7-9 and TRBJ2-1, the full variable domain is DTGVSQNPRHKITKRGQNVTFRCDPISEHNRLYWYRQTLGQGPEFLTYFQNEAQLEKSRLLSDRFSAERPKGSFSTLEIQRTEQGDSAMYLCASSLVAYEQFFGPGTRLTVL.

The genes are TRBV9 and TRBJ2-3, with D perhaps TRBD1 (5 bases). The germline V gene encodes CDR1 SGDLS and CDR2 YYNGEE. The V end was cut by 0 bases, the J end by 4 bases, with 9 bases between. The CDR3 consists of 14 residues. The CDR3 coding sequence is TGTGCCAGCAGCGTAGAGGGGTGGGCAGATACGCAGTATTTT. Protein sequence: CASSVEGWADTQYF. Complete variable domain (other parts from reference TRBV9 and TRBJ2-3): DSGVTQTPKHLITATGQRVTLRCSPRSGDLSVYWYQQSLDQGLQFLIQYYNGEERAKGNILERFSAQQFPDLHSELNLSSLELGDSALYFCASSVEGWADTQYFGPGTRLTVL.

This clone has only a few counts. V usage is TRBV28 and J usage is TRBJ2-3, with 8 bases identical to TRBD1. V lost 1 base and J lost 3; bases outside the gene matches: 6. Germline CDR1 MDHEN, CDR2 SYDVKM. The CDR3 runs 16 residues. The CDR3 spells CASSLSGQGRTDTQYF. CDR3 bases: TGTGCCAGCAGTTTATCCGGACAGGGTCGGACAGATACGCAGTATTTT. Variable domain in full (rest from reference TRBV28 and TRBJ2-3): DVKVTQSSRYLVKRTGEKVFLECVQDMDHENMFWYRQDPGLGLRLIYFSYDVKMKEKGDIPEGYSVSREKKERFSLILESASTNQTSMYLCASSLSGQGRTDTQYFGPGTRLTVL.

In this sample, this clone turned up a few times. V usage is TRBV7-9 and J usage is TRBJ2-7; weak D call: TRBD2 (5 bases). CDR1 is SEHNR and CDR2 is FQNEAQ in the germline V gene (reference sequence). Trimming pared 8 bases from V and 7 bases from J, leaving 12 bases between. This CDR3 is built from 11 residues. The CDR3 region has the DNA TGTGCCAGCGGGCGGGTGGGTGAGCAGTACTTC. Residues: CASGRVGEQYF.

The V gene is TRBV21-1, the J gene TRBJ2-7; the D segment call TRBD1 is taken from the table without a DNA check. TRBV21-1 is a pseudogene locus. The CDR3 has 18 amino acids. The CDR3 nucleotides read TGTGCCAGGGGAATTACCCTCCTCAGGGGCCGAAGCTCCTACGAGCAGTACTTC. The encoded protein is CARGITLLRGRSSYEQYF.

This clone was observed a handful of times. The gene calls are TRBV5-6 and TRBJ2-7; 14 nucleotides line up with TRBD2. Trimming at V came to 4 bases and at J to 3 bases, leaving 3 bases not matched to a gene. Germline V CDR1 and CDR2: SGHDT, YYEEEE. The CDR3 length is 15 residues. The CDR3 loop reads CASSGTSGSFYEQYF. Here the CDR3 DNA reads TGTGCCAGCAGCGGGACTAGCGGGAGTTTCTACGAGCAGTACTTC.

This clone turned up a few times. CDR3 loop: CASSRTGGKNQPQHF. The DNA of the CDR3 is TGTGCCAGCAGTAGGACAGGGGGAAAGAATCAGCCCCAGCATTTT. This chain connects TRBV6-1 to TRBJ1-5; 10 bases match TRBD1. Germline V lookup: CDR1 MNHNS, CDR2 SASEGT. The CDR3 sequence is 15 residues long. The V and J ends lost 5 bases and 4 bases, in that order; junction bases with no gene match: 5.

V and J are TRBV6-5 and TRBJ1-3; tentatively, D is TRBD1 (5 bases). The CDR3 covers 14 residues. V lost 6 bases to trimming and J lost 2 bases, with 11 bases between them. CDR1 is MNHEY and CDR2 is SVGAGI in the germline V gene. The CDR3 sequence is CASSRDFPGNTIYF. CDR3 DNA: TGTGCCAGCAGCCGGGACTTCCCTGGAAACACCATATATTTT.

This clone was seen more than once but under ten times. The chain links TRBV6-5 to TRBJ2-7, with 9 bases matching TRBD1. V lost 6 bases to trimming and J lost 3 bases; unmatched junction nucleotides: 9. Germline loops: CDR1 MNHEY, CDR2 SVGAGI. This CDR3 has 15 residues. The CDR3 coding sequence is TGTGCCAGCAGGGAACCGGGACAGGGAAACTACGAGCAGTACTTC. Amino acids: CASREPGQGNYEQYF.

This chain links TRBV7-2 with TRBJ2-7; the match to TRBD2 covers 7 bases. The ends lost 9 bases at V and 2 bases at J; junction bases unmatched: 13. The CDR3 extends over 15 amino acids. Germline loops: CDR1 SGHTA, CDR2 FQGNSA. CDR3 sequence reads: CASSLWGRGTYEQYF. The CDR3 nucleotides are TGTGCCAGTTCCCTTTGGGGGAGGGGTACCTACGAGCAGTACTTC.

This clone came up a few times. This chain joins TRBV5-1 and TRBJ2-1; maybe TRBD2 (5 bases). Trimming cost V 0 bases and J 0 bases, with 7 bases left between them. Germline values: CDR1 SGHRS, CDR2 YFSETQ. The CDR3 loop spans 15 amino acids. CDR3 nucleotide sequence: TGCGCCAGCAGCTTGGAAGGGAGCTCCTACAATGAGCAGTTCTTC. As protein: CASSLEGSSYNEQFF.

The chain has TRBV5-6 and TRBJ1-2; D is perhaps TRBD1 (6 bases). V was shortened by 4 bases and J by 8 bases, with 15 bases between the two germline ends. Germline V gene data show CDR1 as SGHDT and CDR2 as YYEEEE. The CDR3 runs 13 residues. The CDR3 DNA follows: TGTGCCAGCAGCGTCGGACAGTTCTTGGGCTACACCTTC. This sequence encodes CASSVGQFLGYTF. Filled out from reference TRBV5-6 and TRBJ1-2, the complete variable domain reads DAGVTQSPTHLIKTRGQQVTLRCSPKSGHDTVSWYQQALGQGPQFIFQYYEEEERQRGNFPDRFSGHQFPNYSSELNVNALLLGDSALYLCASSVGQFLGYTFGSGTRLTVV.

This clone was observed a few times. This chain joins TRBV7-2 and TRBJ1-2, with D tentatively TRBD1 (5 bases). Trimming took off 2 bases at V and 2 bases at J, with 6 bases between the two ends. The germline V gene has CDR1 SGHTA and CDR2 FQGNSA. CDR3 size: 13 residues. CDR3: CASSLQGNYGYTF. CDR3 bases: TGTGCCAGCAGCTTACAGGGAAACTATGGCTACACCTTC.

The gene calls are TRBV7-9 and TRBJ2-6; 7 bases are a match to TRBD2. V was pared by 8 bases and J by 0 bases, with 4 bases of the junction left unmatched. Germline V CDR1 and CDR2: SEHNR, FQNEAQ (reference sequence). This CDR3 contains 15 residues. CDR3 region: CASALAASGANVLTF. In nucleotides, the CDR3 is TGTGCCAGCGCCCTAGCGGCCTCTGGGGCCAACGTCCTGACTTTC.

The CDR3 DNA sequence: TGTGCCAGCAGCTTACAGACTAGGTCCACAGATACGCAGTATTTT. Amino acids: CASSLQTRSTDTQYF. This chain links TRBV5-4 with TRBJ2-3; the D gene is possibly TRBD2 (6 bases). The germline V gene has CDR1 SGHNT and CDR2 YYREEE (reference sequence). V was trimmed by 2 bases and J by 2 bases, leaving 12 bases between them. The CDR3 runs to 15 residues.

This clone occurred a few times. CDR3 sequence (DNA): TGTGCCAGCAGTTCGGGACATATCACCGGGGAGCTGTTTTTT. Encoded protein: CASSSGHITGELFF. The chain links TRBV7-3 to TRBJ2-2; TRBD1 is a possible D gene (6 bases). The V gene's germline CDR1 is SGHTA and CDR2 FQGTGA. Trimming left V 6 bases short and J 4 bases short, with 12 bases between. This CDR3 is built from 14 residues.

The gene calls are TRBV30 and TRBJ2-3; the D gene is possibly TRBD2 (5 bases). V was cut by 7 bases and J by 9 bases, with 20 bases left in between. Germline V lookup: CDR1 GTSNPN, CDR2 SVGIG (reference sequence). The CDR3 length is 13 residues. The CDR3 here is CASTSTGSSTQYF. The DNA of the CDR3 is TGTGCCTCGACGAGTACGGGGTCCTCCACGCAGTATTTT.

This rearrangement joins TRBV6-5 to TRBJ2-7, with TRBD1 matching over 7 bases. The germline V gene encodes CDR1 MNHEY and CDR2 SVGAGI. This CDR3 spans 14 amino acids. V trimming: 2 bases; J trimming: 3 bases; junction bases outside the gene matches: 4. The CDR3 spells CASSYGAGGYEQYF. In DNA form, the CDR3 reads TGTGCCAGCAGTTACGGCGCAGGGGGCTACGAGCAGTACTTC.

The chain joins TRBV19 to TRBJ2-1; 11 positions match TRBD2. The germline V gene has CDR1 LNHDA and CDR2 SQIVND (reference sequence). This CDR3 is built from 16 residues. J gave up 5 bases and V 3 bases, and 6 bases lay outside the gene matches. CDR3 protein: CASSILSGRANNEQFF. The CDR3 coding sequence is TGTGCCAGTAGTATTCTTAGCGGGAGGGCGAACAATGAGCAGTTCTTC.

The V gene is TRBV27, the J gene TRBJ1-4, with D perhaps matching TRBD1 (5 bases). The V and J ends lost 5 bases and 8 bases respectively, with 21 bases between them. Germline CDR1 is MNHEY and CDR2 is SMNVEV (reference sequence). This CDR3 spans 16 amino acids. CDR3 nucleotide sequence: TGTGCCAGCAGTCCGAAAATCTGGAGGGGAAACGAAAAACTGTTTTTT. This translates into CASSPKIWRGNEKLFF.

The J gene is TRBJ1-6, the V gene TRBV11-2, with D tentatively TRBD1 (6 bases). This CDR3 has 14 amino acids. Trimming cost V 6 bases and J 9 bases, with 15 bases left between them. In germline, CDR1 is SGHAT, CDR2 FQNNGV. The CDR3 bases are TGTGCCAGCAGACCCCAGGGGAAGGGTTCACCCCTCCACTTT. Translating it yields CASRPQGKGSPLHF.

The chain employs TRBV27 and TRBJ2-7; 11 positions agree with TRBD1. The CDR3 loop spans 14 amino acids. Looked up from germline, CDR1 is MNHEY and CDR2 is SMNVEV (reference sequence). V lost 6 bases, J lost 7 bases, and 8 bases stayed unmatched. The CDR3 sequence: CASRPGQGAGEQYF. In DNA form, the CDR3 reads TGTGCCAGCAGGCCCGGACAGGGGGCTGGGGAGCAGTACTTC.